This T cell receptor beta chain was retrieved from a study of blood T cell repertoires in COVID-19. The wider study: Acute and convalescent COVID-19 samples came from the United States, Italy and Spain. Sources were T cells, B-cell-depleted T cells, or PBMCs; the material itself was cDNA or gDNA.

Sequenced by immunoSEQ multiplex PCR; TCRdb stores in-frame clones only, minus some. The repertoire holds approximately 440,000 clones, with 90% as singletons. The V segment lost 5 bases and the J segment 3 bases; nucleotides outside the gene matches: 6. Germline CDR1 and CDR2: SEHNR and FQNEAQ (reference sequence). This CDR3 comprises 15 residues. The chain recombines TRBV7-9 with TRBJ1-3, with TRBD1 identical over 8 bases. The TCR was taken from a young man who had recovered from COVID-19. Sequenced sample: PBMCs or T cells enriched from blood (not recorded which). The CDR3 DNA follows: TGTGCCAGCAGCCAGGCAGGGACAGGTGGAAACACCATATATTTT. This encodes CASSQAGTGGNTIYF.